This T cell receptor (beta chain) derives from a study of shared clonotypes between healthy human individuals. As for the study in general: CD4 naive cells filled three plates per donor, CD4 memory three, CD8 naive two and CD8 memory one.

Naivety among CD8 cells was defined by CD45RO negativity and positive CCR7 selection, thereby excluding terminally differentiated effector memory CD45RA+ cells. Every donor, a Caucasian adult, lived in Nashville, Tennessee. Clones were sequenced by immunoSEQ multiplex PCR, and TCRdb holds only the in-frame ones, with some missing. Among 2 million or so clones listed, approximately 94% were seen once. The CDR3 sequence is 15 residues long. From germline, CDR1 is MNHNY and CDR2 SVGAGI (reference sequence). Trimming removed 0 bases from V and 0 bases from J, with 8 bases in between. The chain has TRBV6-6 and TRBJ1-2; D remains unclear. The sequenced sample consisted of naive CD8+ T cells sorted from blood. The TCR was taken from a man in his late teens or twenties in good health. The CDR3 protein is CASSYSESANYGYTF. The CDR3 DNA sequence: TGTGCCAGCAGTTACTCGGAGTCAGCTAACTATGGCTACACCTTC.